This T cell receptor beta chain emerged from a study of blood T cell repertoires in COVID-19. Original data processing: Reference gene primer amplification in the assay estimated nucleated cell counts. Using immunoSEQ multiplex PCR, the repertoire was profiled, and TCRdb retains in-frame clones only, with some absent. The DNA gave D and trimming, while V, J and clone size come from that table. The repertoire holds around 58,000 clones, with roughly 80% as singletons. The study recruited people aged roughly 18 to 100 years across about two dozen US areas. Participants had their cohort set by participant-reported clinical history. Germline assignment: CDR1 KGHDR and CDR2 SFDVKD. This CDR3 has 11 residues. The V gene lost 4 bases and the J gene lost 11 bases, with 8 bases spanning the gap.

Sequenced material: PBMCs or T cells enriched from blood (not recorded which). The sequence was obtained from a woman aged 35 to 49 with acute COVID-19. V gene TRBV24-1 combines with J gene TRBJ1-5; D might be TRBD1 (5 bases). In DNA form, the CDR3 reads TGTGCCACCAGTGAGGGACTGGCCCAGCATTTT. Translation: CATSEGLAQHF.